This entry lists 11 T cell receptor beta chains sequenced from one sample in a study of CD8+ T cells in alopecia areata. Isolated RNA was reverse transcribed into cDNA used as the sequencing template. Generated by immunoSEQ multiplex PCR, the TCRdb table keeps only in-frame clones and is missing some. Here the sample spans about 280,000 clones, 58% being singletons. Indicated treatment: oral pan-JAK inhibitor, 5-10 mg twice daily. Sequencing used CD4+ T cells sorted from blood, obtained at week 24, from a patient treated with tofacitinib. Receptors originate from a human donor with alopecia areata.

This clone was detected a few times. The CDR3 region is CASSLGGGGYTF. CDR3 nucleotides: TGTGCCAGCAGTTTAGGAGGGGGCGGCTACACCTTC. This sequence joins TRBV27 and TRBJ1-2; 7 positions match TRBD1. This CDR3 spans 12 amino acids. J lost 8 bases, V lost 2 bases, and 2 bases had no gene match. Germline V lookup: CDR1 MNHEY, CDR2 SMNVEV (reference sequence).

The V call is TRBV5-1, the J call TRBJ1-1, with a weak D call TRBD1 (5 bases). The V end lost 0 bases, the J end lost 11 bases, and 20 bases lay between the germline ends. Germline CDR1 and CDR2: SGHRS and YFSETQ. The CDR3 has 15 amino acids. CDR3 sequence (DNA): TGCGCCAGCAGCTTGGGCAACGCCAGGGCTTTTGGGGCTTTCTTT. Translating it yields CASSLGNARAFGAFF.

The chain employs TRBV5-1 and TRBJ2-5; TRBD2 aligns across 8 bases. The CDR3 has 16 residues. CDR1 and CDR2 from the germline V gene are SGHRS and YFSETQ. V lost 0 bases, J lost 1 base, and 5 bases stayed unmatched. The CDR3 region is CASSLVTGTSQETQYF. DNA for the CDR3: TGCGCCAGCAGCTTGGTCACCGGGACTAGCCAAGAGACCCAGTACTTC.

This clone showed up just a few times. The rearrangement joins TRBV30 to TRBJ1-2; D is uncertain. Germline CDR1 is GTSNPN and CDR2 is SVGIG (reference sequence). Trimming took off 3 bases at V and 6 bases at J, with 17 bases between the two ends. This CDR3 has 14 amino acids. The CDR3 loop reads CAWSLPRPVDGYTF. CDR3 DNA: TGTGCCTGGAGCCTTCCGCGGCCCGTGGATGGCTACACCTTC.

This clone has more than one count but fewer than ten. The V call is TRBV29-1, the J call TRBJ1-1; a possible D gene is TRBD1 (6 bases). V lost 8 bases and J lost 7, with 14 bases in between. Germline CDR1 is SQVTM and CDR2 is ANQGSEA. This CDR3 comprises 11 residues. CDR3 in amino acids: CSTGTSDEAFF. Here the CDR3 DNA reads TGCAGCACCGGGACATCGGATGAAGCTTTCTTT.

V gene TRBV29-1 combines with J gene TRBJ2-5, with 9 bases matching TRBD2. Germline CDR1 is SQVTM and CDR2 is ANQGSEA. The CDR3 totals 13 residues. The V gene end was trimmed by 4 bases and the J gene end by 4 bases; junction bases not matched to a gene: 4. The CDR3 coding sequence is TGCAGCGTTGGGCCTAGCGGGACAGAGACCCAGTACTTC. Amino acid sequence: CSVGPSGTETQYF.

This sequence joins TRBV6-4 and TRBJ1-2; TRBD1 matches 7 bases. Germline CDR1 reads MRHNA; CDR2 reads SNTAGT. CDR3 length equals 15 residues. V shed 3 bases, J shed 0 bases, and the junction held 4 bases outside the gene matches. The CDR3 bases are TGTGCCAGCAGTGATCGACAGGGAGCTAACTATGGCTACACCTTC. Its protein is CASSDRQGANYGYTF.

The J gene is TRBJ1-2, the V gene TRBV9; no definite D call. The CDR3 runs 15 residues. Between the trimmed V and J ends, which lost 1 base and 0 bases, there was a span of 10 bases. In germline, CDR1 is SGDLS, CDR2 YYNGEE. CDR3 coding DNA: TGTGCCAGCAGCGTATCGCCAGGAGCTAACTATGGCTACACCTTC. Its protein is CASSVSPGANYGYTF.

The V call is TRBV5-1, the J call TRBJ2-6, with TRBD1 matching over 7 bases. There are 17 residues in the CDR3. V dropped 5 bases and J dropped 8; count of bases not matched to a gene: 16. Germline V gene data show CDR1 as SGHRS and CDR2 as YFSETQ. CDR3 region: CASRTTPTGPSPNVLTF. CDR3 coding DNA: TGCGCCAGCAGAACCACCCCGACAGGGCCCTCCCCCAACGTCCTGACTTTC.

The V gene is TRBV4-2, the J gene TRBJ2-3; 16 bases are a match to TRBD2. V was clipped by 1 base and J by 1 base; unmatched bases: 8. Germline values: CDR1 LGHNA, CDR2 YNFKEQ. The CDR3 is 20 amino acids. CDR3 loop: CASSQVYAGTSGGGTDTQYF. The CDR3 coding sequence is TGTGCCAGCAGCCAAGTCTACGCCGGGACTAGCGGGGGGGGCACAGATACGCAGTATTTT.

The rearrangement joins TRBV28 to TRBJ1-6, with D possibly TRBD1 on 6 matching bases. The CDR3 contains 14 residues. Germline lookup yields CDR1 MDHEN and CDR2 SYDVKM. The V end lost 3 bases, the J end lost 6 bases, and 9 bases lay between the germline ends. The CDR3: CASSLGGLNSPLHF. The DNA of the CDR3 is TGTGCCAGCAGTTTGGGGGGGCTTAATTCACCCCTCCACTTT.